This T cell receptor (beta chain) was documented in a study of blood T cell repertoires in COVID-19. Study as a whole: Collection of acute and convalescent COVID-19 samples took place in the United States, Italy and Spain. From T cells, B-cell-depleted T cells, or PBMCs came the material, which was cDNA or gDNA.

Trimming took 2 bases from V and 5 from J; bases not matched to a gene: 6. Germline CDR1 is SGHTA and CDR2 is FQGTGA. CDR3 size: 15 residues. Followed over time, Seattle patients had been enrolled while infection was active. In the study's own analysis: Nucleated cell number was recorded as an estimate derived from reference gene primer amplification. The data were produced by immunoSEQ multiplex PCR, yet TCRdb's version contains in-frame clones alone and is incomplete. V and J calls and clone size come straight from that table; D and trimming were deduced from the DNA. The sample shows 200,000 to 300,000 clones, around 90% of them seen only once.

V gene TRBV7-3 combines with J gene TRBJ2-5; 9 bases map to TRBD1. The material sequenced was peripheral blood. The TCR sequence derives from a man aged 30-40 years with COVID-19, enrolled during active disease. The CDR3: CASSLAGTGSETQYF. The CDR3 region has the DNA TGTGCCAGCAGCTTAGCCGGGACAGGGAGCGAGACCCAGTACTTC.